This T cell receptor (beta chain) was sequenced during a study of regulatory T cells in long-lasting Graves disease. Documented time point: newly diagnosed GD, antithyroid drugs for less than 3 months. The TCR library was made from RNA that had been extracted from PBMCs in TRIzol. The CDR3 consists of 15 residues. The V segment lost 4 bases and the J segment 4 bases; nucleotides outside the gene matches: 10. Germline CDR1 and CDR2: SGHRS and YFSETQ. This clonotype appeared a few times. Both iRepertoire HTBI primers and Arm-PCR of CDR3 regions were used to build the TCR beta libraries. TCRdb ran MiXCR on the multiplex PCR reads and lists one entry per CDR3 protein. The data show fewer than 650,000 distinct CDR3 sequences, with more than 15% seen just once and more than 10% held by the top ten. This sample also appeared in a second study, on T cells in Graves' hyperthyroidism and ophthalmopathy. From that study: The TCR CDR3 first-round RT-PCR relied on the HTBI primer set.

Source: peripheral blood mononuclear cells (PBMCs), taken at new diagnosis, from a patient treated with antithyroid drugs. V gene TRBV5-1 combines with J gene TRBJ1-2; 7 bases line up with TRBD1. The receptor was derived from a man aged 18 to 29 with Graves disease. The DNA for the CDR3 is TGCGCCAGCAGCGCGGGACAGTTAAATACCTATGGCTACACCTTC. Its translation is CASSAGQLNTYGYTF. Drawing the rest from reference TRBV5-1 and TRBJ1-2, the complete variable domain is KAGVTQTPRYLIKTRGQQVTLSCSPISGHRSVSWYQQTPGQGLQFLFEYFSETQRNKGNFPGRFSGRQFSNSRSEMNVSTLELGDSALYLCASSAGQLNTYGYTFGSGTRLTVV.